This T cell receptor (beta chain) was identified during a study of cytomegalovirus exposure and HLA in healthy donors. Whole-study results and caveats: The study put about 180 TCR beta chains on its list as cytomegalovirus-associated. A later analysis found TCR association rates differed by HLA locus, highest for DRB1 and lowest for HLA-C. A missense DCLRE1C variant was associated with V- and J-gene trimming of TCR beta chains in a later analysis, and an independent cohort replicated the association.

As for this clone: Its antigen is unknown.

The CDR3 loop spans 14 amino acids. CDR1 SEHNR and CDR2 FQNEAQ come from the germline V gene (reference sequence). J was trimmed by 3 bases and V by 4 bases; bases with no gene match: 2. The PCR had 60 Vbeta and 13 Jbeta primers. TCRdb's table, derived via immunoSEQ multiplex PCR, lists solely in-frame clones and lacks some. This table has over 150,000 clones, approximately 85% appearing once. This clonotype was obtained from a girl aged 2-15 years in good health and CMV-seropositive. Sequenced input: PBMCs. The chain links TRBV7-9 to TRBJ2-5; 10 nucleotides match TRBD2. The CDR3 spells CASSWGTSEETQYF. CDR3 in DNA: TGTGCCAGCAGCTGGGGGACTAGCGAAGAGACCCAGTACTTC.